These T cell receptor beta chains were read from a single sample in a study of T cells in Graves' hyperthyroidism and ophthalmopathy. TCRdb recomputed calls from the multiplex PCR reads with MiXCR, one row per CDR3 protein. Of over 150,000 distinct CDR3 sequences listed, 17% were seen once; the top ten hold more than 50%. Sample: blood. The receptors derive from a woman between 50 and 59 years old with Graves' hyperthyroidism. The CDR3 runs from the conserved cysteine through the conserved F or W.

V	CDR3
TRBV11-3	CASSWGQTGELFF
TRBV2	CASLEGPNPFSNQPQHF
TRBV12-5	CASDLDRGQPQHF
TRBV28	CASCLGDIKNTEAFF
TRBV27	CASSLGQGMGQPQHF
TRBV30	CAWRLGGGAAQYF
TRBV28	CASSLFTENTEAFF
TRBV19	CASSHPGTTSYEQYF
TRBV27	CASRALRGEAYNEQFF
TRBV15	CATSRSTGGGKTQYF
TRBV14	CASSQESGLTFGTTEAFF
TRBV9	CASSGGTSGHKFYNEQFF
TRBV12-5	CASGFREIFGADYEQYF
TRBV4-2	CASSQDFRGSFSYEQYF
TRBV10-3	CAIRADRGGNEQYF
TRBV28	CASSLWPYITYEQYF
TRBV15	CATSRPDSQSTDTQYF
TRBV29-1	CSVDAGPNQPQHF
TRBV5-1	CASSLQQGGYEQYF
TRBV14	CAGSRSSRMQYF
TRBV20-1	CSAIGAGSYSNQPQHF
TRBV4-1	CASSQVGGEKLFF
TRBV7-8	CASSLIRGSSYNEQFF
TRBV5-1	CASSQLDRVHEQYF
TRBV27	CASSFRQRETQYF
TRBV7-2	CASSPGVSEQYF
TRBV5-1	CASSSRTGSNIQYF
TRBV29-1	CSVLDSGKETQYF
TRBV28	CASRDHPYEQYF
TRBV5-1	CASSLGSVSIDTQYF
TRBV18	CASSEPGQNSNQPQHF
TRBV7-3	CASSKDSYNSPLHF
TRBV7-2	CASSFDLAAETQYF
TRBV7-3	CASSLTQGASYEQYF
TRBV11-2	CASSLGLQESYEQYF
TRBV18	CASSPGLGETQYF
TRBV27	CASSLYGLAGDYEQYF
TRBV5-5	CASSGDGYSPLHF
TRBV15	CATSRDLPKRESHEQYF
TRBV6-1	CASSEVLASTDTQYF
TRBV7-9	CASQRTNRESGELFF
TRBV5-4	CASSPPTGYEQYF
TRBV11-2	CASSLLIGGGPRETQYF
TRBV30	CAWSFISGLAAYEQYF
TRBV4-1	CASSQPGISSNEQFF
TRBV7-2	CASSSASSYNSPLHF
TRBV6-5	CASSYSGAETDTQYF
TRBV11-3	CASSLVNEQFF
TRBV27	CASSFSLQNTEAFF
TRBV30	CAWGRQGYTF
TRBV11-1	CASSLGASGRFANEQFF
TRBV7-3	CASSETGTSGGALFSSYNEQFF
TRBV27	CASRLQFKGLAGGDNEQFF
TRBV9	CASSVWDSNTGELFF
TRBV28	CASSANLGLAGGHRLDTQYF
TRBV28	CASSPPGQGTEQYF
TRBV28	CASSLEPQLTEAFF